A selection of T cell receptor beta chains follows, all from one sample in a study of T-cell memory formation after mild COVID-19. Each CDR3 protein gets one entry after TCRdb re-called the 5' RACE reads with MiXCR. This table holds around 340,000 distinct CDR3 sequences, under 15% found once. The sequenced material came from PBMCs or a T cell subset sorted from them (not recorded which). All receptors derive from a man younger than 35 who had mild COVID-19 (a few samples of this study predate the infection). Cell type and time point are not known. The CDR3 runs from the conserved cysteine through the conserved F or W. Each record gives: J gene, D gene, V gene, clone size, CDR3 protein, CDR3 DNA. D genes are given only for firm matches. A row's size may be missing; if present it is once, few, many or a size class.

TRBJ2-2	.	TRBV29-1	few	CSVPVGLNTGELFF	TGCAGCGTCCCAGTGGGGTTGAACACCGGGGAGCTGTTTTTT
TRBJ2-3	.	TRBV7-3	once	CASSLLGDTDTQYF	TGTGCCAGCAGCTTGCTAGGCGACACAGATACGCAGTATTTT
TRBJ2-7	TRBD2	TRBV5-4	.	CASEERGIYEQYF	TGTGCCAGCGAGGAGCGGGGGATTTACGAGCAGTACTTC
TRBJ2-5	.	TRBV5-1	many	CASSLDDRAYQETQYF	TGCGCCAGCAGCTTGGATGACAGAGCCTACCAAGAGACCCAGTACTTC
TRBJ2-6	.	TRBV12-3/TRBV12-4	.	CASTPRRYSGANVLTF	TGTGCCAGCACACCCCGTCGATACTCTGGGGCCAACGTCCTGACTTTC
TRBJ2-3	.	TRBV6-5	.	CASSYGTSLNTQYF	TGTGCCAGCAGTTACGGTACTAGCCTCAATACGCAGTATTTT
TRBJ2-3	.	TRBV12-3/TRBV12-4	.	CASSLSGSTTDTQYF	TGTGCCAGCAGTTTATCGGGGAGCACCACAGATACGCAGTATTTT
TRBJ1-1	.	TRBV11-2	few	CASSFGFGMNTEAFF	TGTGCCAGCAGCTTTGGTTTCGGGATGAACACTGAAGCTTTCTTT
TRBJ2-1	TRBD2	TRBV30	few	CAWSASGIDNEQFF	TGTGCCTGGAGCGCTAGCGGGATCGACAATGAGCAGTTCTTC
TRBJ2-1	.	TRBV5-1	few	CASSLEAEDNEQFF	TGCGCCAGCAGCTTGGAGGCGGAGGACAATGAGCAGTTCTTC
TRBJ2-7	.	TRBV6-6	.	CASSSGSVSYEQYF	TGTGCCAGCAGTTCCGGGTCCGTCTCCTACGAGCAGTACTTC
TRBJ2-7	.	TRBV3-1	many	CASSRSREQYF	TGTGCCAGCAGCCGATCGCGGGAGCAGTACTTC
TRBJ2-3	TRBD1	TRBV7-3	.	CASSFGTGGTDTQYF	TGTGCCAGCAGCTTCGGGACAGGGGGCACAGATACGCAGTATTTT
TRBJ1-1	.	TRBV7-2	few	CASSPYRVNTEAFF	TGTGCCAGCAGCCCCTACAGGGTGAACACTGAAGCTTTCTTT
TRBJ1-2	.	TRBV4-2	.	CASSHEGRNYGYTF	TGTGCCAGCAGCCACGAGGGCCGGAACTATGGCTACACCTTC
TRBJ1-5	.	TRBV10-3	many	CAISEEAGIFNQPQHF	TGTGCCATCAGTGAAGAGGCAGGAATTTTCAATCAGCCCCAGCATTTT
TRBJ1-5	.	TRBV12-3/TRBV12-4	few	CASRRRIDQPQHF	TGTGCCAGCAGGAGGAGGATTGATCAGCCCCAGCATTTT
TRBJ2-4	TRBD2	TRBV5-1	few	CASSLGTSGTLAKNIQYF	TGCGCCAGCAGCTTGGGGACTAGCGGGACTCTAGCCAAAAACATTCAGTACTTC
TRBJ2-1	.	TRBV4-1	.	CASSQPIGVRRNEQFF	TGCGCCAGCAGCCAGCCGATCGGGGTCCGGCGGAATGAGCAGTTCTTC
TRBJ2-5	TRBD2	TRBV24-1	many	CATSEGLLADQETQYF	TGTGCCACCAGTGAGGGGTTACTAGCGGACCAAGAGACCCAGTACTTC
TRBJ2-5	.	TRBV20-1	few	CSAHVTSTGETQYF	TGCAGTGCCCATGTCACTAGCACGGGGGAGACCCAGTACTTC
TRBJ1-6	TRBD1	TRBV25-1	few	CASGPGGKSPLHF	TGTGCCAGCGGACCAGGGGGCAAATCACCCCTCCACTTT
TRBJ2-1	.	TRBV28	.	CASSLLALGDLYNEQFF	TGTGCCAGCAGTTTACTGGCCTTGGGGGACCTCTACAATGAGCAGTTCTTC